This TCR beta chain emerged from a study of OX40 agonist ivuxolimab in advanced cancers. Blood got drawn at baseline, again on cycle 4 day 1, and then on cycle 7 day 1. Using immunoSEQ multiplex PCR, the repertoire was profiled, and TCRdb retains in-frame clones only, with some absent. The data contain about 49,000 clones, nearly 80% of them singletons. Germline values: CDR1 MNHEY, CDR2 SVGAGI. V lost 2 bases and J 6 bases, leaving 12 bases between the germline ends. The CDR3 consists of 14 residues. The sample here was CD4+ or CD8+ T cells sorted from blood, taken in a trial of the OX40 agonist ivuxolimab. The rearrangement uses TRBV6-5 and TRBJ2-3; D is perhaps TRBD1 (6 bases). This receptor was taken from an adult with an advanced solid tumor such as melanoma, head and neck, liver or kidney cancer. CDR3: CASSYVQGRDTQYF. CDR3 DNA: TGTGCCAGCAGTTACGTTCAGGGGCGGGATACGCAGTATTTT.